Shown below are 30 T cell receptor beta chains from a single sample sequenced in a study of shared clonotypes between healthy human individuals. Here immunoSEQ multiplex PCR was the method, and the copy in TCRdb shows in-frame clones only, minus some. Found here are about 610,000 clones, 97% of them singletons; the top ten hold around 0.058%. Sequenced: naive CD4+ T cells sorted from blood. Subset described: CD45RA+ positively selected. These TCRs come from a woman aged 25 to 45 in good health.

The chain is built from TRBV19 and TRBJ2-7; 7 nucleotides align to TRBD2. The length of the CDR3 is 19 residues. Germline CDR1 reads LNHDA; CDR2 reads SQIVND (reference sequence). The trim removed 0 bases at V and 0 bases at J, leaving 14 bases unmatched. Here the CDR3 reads CASSIDPWKAGRSSYEQYF. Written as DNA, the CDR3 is TGTGCCAGTAGTATAGATCCGTGGAAAGCGGGGCGAAGCTCCTACGAGCAGTACTTC.

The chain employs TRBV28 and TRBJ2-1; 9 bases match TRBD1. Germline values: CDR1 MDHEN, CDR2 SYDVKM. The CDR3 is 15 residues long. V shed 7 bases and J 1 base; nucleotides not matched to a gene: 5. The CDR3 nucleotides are TGTGCCAGCAAGGGACAGGGCAAATCCTACAATGAGCAGTTCTTC. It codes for CASKGQGKSYNEQFF.

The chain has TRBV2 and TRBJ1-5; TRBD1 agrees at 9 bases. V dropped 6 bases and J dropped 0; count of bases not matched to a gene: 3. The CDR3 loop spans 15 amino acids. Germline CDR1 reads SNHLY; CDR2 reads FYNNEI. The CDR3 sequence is CASSGQGISNQPQHF. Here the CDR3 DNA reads TGTGCCAGCAGCGGACAGGGGATTAGCAATCAGCCCCAGCATTTT.

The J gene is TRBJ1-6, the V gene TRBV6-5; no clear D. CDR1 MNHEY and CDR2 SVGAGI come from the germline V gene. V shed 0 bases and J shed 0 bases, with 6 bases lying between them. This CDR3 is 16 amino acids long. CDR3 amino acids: CASSYSRVSYNSPLHF. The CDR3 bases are TGTGCCAGCAGTTACTCGAGGGTCTCCTATAATTCACCCCTCCACTTT.

This chain's CDR3 is CASQTTPRAETQYF. The CDR3 nucleotides are TGTGCCAGCCAAACTACTCCGAGAGCAGAGACCCAGTACTTC. The V gene is TRBV27, the J gene TRBJ2-5; D gene uncertain. The CDR3 length is 14 residues. Germline V gene data show CDR1 as MNHEY and CDR2 as SMNVEV (reference sequence). V was pared by 8 bases and J by 4 bases, with 17 bases between.

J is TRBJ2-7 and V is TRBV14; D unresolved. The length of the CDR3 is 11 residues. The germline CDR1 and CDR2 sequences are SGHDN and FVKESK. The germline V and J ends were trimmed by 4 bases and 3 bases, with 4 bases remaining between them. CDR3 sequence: CASSPGYEQYF. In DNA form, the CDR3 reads TGTGCCAGCAGCCCCGGCTACGAGCAGTACTTC.

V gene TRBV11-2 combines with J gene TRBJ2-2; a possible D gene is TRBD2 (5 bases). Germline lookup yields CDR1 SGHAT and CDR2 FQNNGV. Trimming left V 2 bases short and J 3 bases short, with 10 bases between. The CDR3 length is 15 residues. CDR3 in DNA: TGTGCCAGCAGCTTAAGCCTAGCTGACACCGGGGAGCTGTTTTTT. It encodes CASSLSLADTGELFF.

The CDR3 nucleotides read TGTGCCAGCAGACGTGTGGCTAATGAAAAACTGTTTTTT. Its translation is CASRRVANEKLFF. This chain joins TRBV6-5 and TRBJ1-4; D gene ambiguous. Germline V gene sequence: CDR1 MNHEY, CDR2 SVGAGI. Trimming removed 6 bases from V and 3 bases from J, with 8 bases in between. This CDR3 comprises 13 residues.

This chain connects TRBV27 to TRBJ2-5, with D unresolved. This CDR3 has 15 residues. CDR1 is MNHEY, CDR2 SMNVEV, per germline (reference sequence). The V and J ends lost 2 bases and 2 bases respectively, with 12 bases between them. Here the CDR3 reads CASSLIPAGQETQYF. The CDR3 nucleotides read TGTGCCAGCAGTTTAATCCCGGCCGGTCAAGAGACCCAGTACTTC.

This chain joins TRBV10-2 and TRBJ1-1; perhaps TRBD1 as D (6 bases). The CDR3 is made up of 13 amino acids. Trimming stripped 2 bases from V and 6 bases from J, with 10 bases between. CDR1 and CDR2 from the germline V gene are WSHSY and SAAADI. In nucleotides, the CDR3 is TGCGCCAGCAGTGAGCAGGGGATAGCTGAAGCTTTCTTT. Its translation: CASSEQGIAEAFF.

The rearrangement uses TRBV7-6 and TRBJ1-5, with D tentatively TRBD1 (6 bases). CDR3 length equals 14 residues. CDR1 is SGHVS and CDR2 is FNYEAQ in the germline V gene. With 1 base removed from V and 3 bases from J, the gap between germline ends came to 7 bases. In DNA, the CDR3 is TGTGCCAGCAGCTTAGGACAGGTCAATCAGCCCCAGCATTTT. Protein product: CASSLGQVNQPQHF.

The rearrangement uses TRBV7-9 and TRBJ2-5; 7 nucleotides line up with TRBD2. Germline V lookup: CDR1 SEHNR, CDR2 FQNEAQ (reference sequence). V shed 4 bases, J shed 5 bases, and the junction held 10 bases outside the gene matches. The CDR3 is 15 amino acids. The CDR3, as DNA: TGTGCCAGCAGCTACAGCGGGATCGGGGGGGAGACCCAGTACTTC. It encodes CASSYSGIGGETQYF.

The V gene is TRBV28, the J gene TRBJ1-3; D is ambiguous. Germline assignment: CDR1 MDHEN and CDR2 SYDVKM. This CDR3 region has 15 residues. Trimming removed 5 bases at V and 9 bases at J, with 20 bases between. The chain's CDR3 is CASSQSSKAGFTIYF. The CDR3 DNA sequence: TGTGCCAGCAGTCAATCTTCCAAGGCCGGCTTCACCATATATTTT.

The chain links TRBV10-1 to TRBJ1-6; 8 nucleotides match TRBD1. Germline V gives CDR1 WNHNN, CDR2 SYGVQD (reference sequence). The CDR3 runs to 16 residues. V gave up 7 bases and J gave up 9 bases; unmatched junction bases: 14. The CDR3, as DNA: TGCGCCAGCATTCCCCTGGGGACAGGATTCATTTCACCCCTCCACTTT. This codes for CASIPLGTGFISPLHF.

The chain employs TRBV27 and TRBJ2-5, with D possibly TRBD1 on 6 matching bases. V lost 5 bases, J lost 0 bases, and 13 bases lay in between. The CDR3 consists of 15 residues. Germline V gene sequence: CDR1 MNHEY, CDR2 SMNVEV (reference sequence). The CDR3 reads CASSPTGIYQETQYF. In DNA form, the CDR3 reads TGTGCCAGCAGTCCCACAGGGATCTACCAAGAGACCCAGTACTTC.

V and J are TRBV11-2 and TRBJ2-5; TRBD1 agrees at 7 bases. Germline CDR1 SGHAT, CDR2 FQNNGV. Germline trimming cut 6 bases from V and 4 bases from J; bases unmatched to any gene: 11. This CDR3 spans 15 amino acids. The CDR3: CASSPTGVVGETQYF. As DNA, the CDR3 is TGTGCCAGCAGTCCCACAGGGGTGGTGGGAGAGACCCAGTACTTC.

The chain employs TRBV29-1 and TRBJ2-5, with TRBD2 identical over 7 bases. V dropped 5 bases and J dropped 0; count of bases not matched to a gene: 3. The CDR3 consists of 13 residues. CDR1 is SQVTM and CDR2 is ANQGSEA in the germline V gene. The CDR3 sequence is CSVSSGNQETQYF. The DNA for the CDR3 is TGCAGCGTTTCGAGCGGGAACCAAGAGACCCAGTACTTC. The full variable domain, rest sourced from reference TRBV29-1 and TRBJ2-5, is SAVISQKPSRDICQRGTSLTIQCQVDSQVTMMFWYRQQPGQSLTLIATANQGSEATYESGFVIDKFPISRPNLTFSTLTVSNMSPEDSSIYLCSVSSGNQETQYFGPGTRLLVL.

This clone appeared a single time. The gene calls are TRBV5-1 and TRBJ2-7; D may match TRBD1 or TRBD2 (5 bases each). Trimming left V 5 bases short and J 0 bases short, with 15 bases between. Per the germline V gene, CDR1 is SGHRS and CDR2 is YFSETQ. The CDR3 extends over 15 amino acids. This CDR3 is CASSLPGGSSYEQYF. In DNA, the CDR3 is TGCGCCAGCAGTCTGCCTGGGGGTTCCTCCTACGAGCAGTACTTC.

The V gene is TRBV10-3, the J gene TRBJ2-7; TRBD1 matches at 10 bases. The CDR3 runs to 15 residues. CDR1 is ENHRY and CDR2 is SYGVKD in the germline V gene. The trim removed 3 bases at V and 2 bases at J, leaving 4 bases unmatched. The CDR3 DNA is TGTGCCATCAGTGATGGACAGGGGGGTGCCTACGAGCAGTACTTC. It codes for CAISDGQGGAYEQYF.

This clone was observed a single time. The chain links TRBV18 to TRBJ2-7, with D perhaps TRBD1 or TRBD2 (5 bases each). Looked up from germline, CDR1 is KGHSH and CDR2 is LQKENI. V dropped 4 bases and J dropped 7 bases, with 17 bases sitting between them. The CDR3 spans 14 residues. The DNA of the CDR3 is TGTGCCAGCTCACTGGGGACGGCCGCCTTGGAGCAGTACTTC. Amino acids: CASSLGTAALEQYF.

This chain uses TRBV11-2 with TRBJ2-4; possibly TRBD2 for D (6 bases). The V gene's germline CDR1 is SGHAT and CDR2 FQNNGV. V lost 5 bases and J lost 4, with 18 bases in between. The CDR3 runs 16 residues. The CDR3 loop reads CASSPWDGGNKNIQYF. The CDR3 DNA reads TGTGCCAGCAGCCCGTGGGATGGGGGGAATAAAAACATTCAGTACTTC. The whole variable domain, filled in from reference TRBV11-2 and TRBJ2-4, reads EAGVAQSPRYKIIEKRQSVAFWCNPISGHATLYWYQQILGQGPKLLIQFQNNGVVDDSQLPKDRFSAERLKGVDSTLKIQPAKLEDSAVYLCASSPWDGGNKNIQYFGAGTRLSVL.

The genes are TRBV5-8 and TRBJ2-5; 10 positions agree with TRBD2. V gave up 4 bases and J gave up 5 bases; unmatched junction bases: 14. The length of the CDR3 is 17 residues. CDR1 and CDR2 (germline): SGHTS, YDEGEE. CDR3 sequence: CASSLYRTSGVRETQYF. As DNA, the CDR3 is TGTGCCAGCAGCCTATACCGGACTAGCGGAGTCCGGGAGACCCAGTACTTC. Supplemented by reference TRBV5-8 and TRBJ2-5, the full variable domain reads EAGVTQSPTHLIKTRGQQATLRCSPISGHTSVYWYQQALGLGLQFLLWYDEGEERNRGNFPPRFSGRQFPNYSSELNVNALELEDSALYLCASSLYRTSGVRETQYFGPGTRLLVL.

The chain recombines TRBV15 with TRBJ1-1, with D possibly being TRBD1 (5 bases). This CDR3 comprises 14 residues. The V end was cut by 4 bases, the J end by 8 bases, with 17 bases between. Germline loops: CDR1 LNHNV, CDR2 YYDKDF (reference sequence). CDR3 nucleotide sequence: TGTGCCACCAGCATTGGACGAGGGGCAGCCGAAGCTTTCTTT. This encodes CATSIGRGAAEAFF.

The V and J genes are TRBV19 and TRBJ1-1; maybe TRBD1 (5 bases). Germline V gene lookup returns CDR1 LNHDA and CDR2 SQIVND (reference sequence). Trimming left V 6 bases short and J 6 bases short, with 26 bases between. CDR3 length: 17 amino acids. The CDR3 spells CASRPVRGPFGFSEAFF. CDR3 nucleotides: TGTGCCAGTAGACCGGTCCGGGGCCCCTTTGGATTCTCTGAAGCTTTCTTT.

The CDR3 protein is CASTKAGNTIYF. CDR3 nucleotide sequence: TGTGCCAGCACAAAAGCTGGAAACACCATATATTTT. The rearrangement joins TRBV28 to TRBJ1-3; D is undetermined. The CDR3 covers 12 residues. Germline-derived CDR1 and CDR2 are MDHEN and SYDVKM. V lost 7 bases to trimming and J lost 2 bases, with 6 bases between them. Using reference TRBV28 and TRBJ1-3 for the parts outside the CDR3, the full variable domain is DVKVTQSSRYLVKRTGEKVFLECVQDMDHENMFWYRQDPGLGLRLIYFSYDVKMKEKGDIPEGYSVSREKKERFSLILESASTNQTSMYLCASTKAGNTIYFGEGSWLTVV.

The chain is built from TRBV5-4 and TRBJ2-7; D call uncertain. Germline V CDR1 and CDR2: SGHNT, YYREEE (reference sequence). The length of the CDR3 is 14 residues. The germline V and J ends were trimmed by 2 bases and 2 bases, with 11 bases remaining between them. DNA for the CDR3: TGTGCCAGCAGCTTTATGGGGATAACCTACGAGCAGTACTTC. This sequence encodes CASSFMGITYEQYF.

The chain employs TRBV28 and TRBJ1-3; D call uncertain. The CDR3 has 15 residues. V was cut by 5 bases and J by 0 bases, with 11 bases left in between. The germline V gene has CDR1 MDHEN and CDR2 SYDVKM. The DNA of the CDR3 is TGTGCCAGCAGTCACGGACTGAGCTCTGGAAACACCATATATTTT. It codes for CASSHGLSSGNTIYF.

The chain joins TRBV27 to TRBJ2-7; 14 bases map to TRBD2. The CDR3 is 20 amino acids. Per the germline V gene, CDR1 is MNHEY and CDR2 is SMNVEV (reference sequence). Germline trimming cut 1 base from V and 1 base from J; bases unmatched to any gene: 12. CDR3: CASSLFPGLAGVIVSYEQYF. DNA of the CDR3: TGTGCCAGCAGTTTATTCCCGGGACTAGCGGGAGTTATAGTTTCCTACGAGCAGTACTTC.

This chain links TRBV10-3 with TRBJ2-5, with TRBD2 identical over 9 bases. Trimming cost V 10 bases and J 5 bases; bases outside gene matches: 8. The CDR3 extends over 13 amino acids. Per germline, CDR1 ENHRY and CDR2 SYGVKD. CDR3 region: CANAGGRGETQYF. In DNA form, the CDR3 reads TGTGCCAACGCGGGAGGGAGGGGTGAGACCCAGTACTTC.

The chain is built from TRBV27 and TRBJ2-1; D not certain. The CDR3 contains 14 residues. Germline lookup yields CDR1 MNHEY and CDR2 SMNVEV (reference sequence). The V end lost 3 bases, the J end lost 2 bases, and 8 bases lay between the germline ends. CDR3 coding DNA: TGTGCCAGCAGTTTTCGTGGGCCCTACAATGAGCAGTTCTTC. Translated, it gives CASSFRGPYNEQFF.